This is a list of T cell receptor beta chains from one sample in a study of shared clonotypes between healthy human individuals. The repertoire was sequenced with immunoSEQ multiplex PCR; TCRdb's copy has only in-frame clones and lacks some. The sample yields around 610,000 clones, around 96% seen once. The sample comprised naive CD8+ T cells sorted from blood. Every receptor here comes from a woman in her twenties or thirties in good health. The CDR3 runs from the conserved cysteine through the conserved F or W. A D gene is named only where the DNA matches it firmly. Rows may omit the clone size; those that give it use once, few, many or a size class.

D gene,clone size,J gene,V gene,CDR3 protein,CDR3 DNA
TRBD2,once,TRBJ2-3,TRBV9,CASSVAPTSRTDTQYF,TGTGCCAGCAGCGTAGCCCCGACTAGCCGCACAGATACGCAGTATTTT
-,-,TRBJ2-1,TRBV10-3,CAISEPGRSYNEQFF,TGTGCCATCAGTGAGCCCGGTCGCTCCTACAATGAGCAGTTCTTC
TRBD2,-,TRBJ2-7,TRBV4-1,CASSQKIRTSGISYEQYF,TGCGCCAGCAGCCAAAAAATTCGGACTAGCGGGATATCCTACGAGCAGTACTTC
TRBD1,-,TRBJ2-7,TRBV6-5,CASSYSLRTGHYEQYF,TGTGCCAGCAGTTACTCGCTCCGGACAGGTCACTACGAGCAGTACTTC
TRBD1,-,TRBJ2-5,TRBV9,CASSSRTGEETQYF,TGTGCCAGCAGCTCTCGGACAGGGGAAGAGACCCAGTACTTC
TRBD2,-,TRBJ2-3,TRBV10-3,CAISGLAGTDTQYF,TGTGCCATCAGTGGACTAGCGGGGACAGATACGCAGTATTTT
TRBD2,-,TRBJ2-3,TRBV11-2,CASSLLAGAIDTQYF,TGTGCCAGCAGCTTACTAGCGGGAGCAATAGATACGCAGTATTTT
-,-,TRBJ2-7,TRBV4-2,CASSLNTGVGEQYF,TGTGCCAGCAGCCTCAATACGGGAGTGGGCGAGCAGTACTTC
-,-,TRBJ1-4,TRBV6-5,CASSTRGGTNEKLFF,TGTGCCAGCAGTACGCGGGGAGGGACTAATGAAAAACTGTTTTTT
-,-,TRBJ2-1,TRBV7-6,CASSLAPIEAYRDLNEQFF,TGTGCCAGCAGCTTAGCCCCTATTGAGGCCTACAGGGACCTCAATGAGCAGTTCTTC
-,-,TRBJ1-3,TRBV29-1,CSVGGGEVGNTIYF,TGCAGCGTTGGAGGGGGAGAGGTTGGAAACACCATATATTTT
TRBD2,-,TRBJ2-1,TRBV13,CASSTTRLAGNEQFF,TGTGCCAGCAGCACAACCAGACTAGCGGGAAATGAGCAGTTCTTC
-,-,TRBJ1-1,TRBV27,CASSYEGGNTEAFF,TGTGCCAGCAGTTATGAGGGGGGGAACACTGAAGCTTTCTTT
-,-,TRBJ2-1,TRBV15,CATSRDGPYNEQFF,TGTGCCACCAGCAGAGATGGCCCTTACAATGAGCAGTTCTTC
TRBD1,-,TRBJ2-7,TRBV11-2,CASSLGQGPSYEQYF,TGTGCCAGCAGCTTAGGACAGGGGCCCTCCTACGAGCAGTACTTC
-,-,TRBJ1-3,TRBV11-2,CASSHGALSGNTIYF,TGTGCCAGCAGCCACGGGGCCCTCTCTGGAAACACCATATATTTT
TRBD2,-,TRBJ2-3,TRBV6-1,CASSELLGGRRADTQYF,TGTGCCAGCAGTGAATTGTTGGGCGGGAGACGGGCAGATACGCAGTATTTT